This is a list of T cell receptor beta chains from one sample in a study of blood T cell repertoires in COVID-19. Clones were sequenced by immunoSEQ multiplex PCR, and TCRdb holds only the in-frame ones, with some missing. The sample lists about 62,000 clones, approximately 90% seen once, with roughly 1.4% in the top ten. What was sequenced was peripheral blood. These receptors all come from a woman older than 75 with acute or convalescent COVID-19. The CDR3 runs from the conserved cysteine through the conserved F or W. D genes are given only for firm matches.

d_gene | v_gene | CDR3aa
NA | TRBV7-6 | CASSLSGGPYNEQFF
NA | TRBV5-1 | CASSFGQTETQYF
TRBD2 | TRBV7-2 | CARRASGRYEQFF
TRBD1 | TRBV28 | CASRKGQDILEEFF
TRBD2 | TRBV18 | CASSPPLSGGGPYEQYF
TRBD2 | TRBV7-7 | CASSPSAGVSDTQYF
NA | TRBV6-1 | CASSENHILGHGYTF
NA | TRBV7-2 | CASSFSINQPQHF
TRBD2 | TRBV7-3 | CASSLGLAATDTQYF
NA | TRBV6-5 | CASTLAWRGGQPQHF
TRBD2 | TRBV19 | CASKTSGGSSSYNEQFF
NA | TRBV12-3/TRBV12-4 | CASSFRGNTEAFF
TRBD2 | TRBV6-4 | CASSRTSGSSGELFF
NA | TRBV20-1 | CSASKRRDSNQPQHF
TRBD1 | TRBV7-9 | CASSRGGQALNTEAFF
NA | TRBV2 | CASSDTGNTEAFF
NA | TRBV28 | CASSLYGASDQPQHF
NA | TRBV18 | CASSPLSVDTDTQYF
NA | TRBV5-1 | CASSFPGQNTGELFF
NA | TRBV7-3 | CASRSGLNEQFF
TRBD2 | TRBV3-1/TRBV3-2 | CASSQDFGLAGRTEQFF
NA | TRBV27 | CASSKLNQETQYF
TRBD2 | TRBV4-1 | CASSQVGLTAEQFF
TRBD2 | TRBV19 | CASSQLAGGADTQYF
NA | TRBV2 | CASSGQAGPTEAFF
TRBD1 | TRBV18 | CASSPTAATGGNYGYTF
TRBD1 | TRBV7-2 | CASSLYGTGGIGAQYF
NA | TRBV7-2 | CASSLALGSGAYEQYF